The present T cell receptor (beta chain) was sequenced within a study of tumor-infiltrating lymphocytes in oesophageal squamous cell carcinoma. TCRdb reprocessed the PCR reads via MiXCR and lists one record per CDR3 protein. The sample has about 24,000 distinct CDR3 sequences; under 50% are singletons. CDR3 length: 13 amino acids. Germline-derived CDR1 and CDR2 are SGHVS and FNYEAQ. Trimming stripped 8 bases from V and 1 base from J, with 11 bases between. The sample taken for sequencing was esophageal tumor tissue. This clonotype was obtained from a male donor with esophageal squamous cell carcinoma. This chain joins TRBV7-6 and TRBJ1-1; a weak D match, TRBD1 (5 bases). CDR3 amino acids: CASRVGPNTEAFF. CDR3 in DNA: TGTGCCAGCCGGGTGGGGCCGAACACTGAAGCTTTCTTT.